This T cell receptor (beta chain) is drawn from a study of blood T cell repertoires in COVID-19. Study overall: Samples came from the United States, Italy and Spain, spanning acute and convalescent COVID-19.

TCRdb keeps only in-frame clones here, not all; method: immunoSEQ multiplex PCR. In the table there are under 300,000 clones, 70% to 90% of which are singletons. Points on this clone: Other nucleotide sequences in the sample specify the same CDR3.

Trimming cost V 5 bases and J 2 bases, with 11 bases left between them. The germline V gene has CDR1 SGHVS and CDR2 FNYEAQ. The CDR3 loop spans 14 amino acids. The study assigned cohorts using participant-reported clinical history. The V and J genes are TRBV7-6 and TRBJ2-3, with D perhaps TRBD2 (5 bases). The sequenced material came from PBMCs or T cells enriched from blood (not recorded which). This clonotype originated in a woman aged 50 to 60 who had recovered from COVID-19. In nucleotides, the CDR3 is TGTGCCAGCAGCCGCAGCGGCCCCACAGATACGCAGTATTTT. Protein product: CASSRSGPTDTQYF.